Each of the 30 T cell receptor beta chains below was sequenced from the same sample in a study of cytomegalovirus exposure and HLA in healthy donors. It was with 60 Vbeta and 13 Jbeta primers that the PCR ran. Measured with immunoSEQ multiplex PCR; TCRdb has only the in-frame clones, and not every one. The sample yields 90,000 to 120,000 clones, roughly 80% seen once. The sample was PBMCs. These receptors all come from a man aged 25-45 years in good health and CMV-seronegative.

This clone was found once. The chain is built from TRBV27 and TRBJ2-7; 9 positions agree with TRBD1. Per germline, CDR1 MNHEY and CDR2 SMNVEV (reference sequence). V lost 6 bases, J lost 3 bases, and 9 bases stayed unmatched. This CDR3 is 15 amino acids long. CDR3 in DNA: TGTGCCAGCAGCTACACGGGACAGGGTCTCTACGAGCAGTACTTC. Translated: CASSYTGQGLYEQYF.

CDR3 nucleotide sequence: TGCGCCAGCAGCCCTCGAGCGGGAGTGCAAGAGACCCAGTACTTC. Protein sequence: CASSPRAGVQETQYF. The chain combines TRBV4-1 with TRBJ2-5, with TRBD2 matching over 8 bases. CDR3 length equals 15 residues. The V gene end was trimmed by 4 bases and the J gene end by 2 bases; junction bases not matched to a gene: 6. Germline-derived CDR1 and CDR2 are MGHRA and YSYEKL.

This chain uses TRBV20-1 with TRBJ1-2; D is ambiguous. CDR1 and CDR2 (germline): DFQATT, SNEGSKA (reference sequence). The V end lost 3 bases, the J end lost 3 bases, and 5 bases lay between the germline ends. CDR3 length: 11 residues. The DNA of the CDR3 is TGCAGTGCTAGTCGTTACTATGGCTACACCTTC. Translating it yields CSASRYYGYTF.

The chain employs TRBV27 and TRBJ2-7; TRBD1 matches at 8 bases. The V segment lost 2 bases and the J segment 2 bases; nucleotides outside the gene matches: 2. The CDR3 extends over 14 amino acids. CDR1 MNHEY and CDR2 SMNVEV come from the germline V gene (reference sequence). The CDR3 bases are TGTGCCAGCAGTTTAGGACAGGGTCCCTACGAGCAGTACTTC. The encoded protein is CASSLGQGPYEQYF.

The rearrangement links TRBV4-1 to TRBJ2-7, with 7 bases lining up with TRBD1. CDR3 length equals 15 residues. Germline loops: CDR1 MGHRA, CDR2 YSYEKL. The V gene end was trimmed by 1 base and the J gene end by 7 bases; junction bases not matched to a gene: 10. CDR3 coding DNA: TGCGCCAGCAGCCAAGCGGGACAGTCTTCTGGTGAGCAGTACTTC. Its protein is CASSQAGQSSGEQYF.

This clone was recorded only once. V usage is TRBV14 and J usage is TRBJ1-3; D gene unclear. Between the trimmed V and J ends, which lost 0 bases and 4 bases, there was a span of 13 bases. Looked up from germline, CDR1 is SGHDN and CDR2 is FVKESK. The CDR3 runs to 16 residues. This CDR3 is CASSQDRRRSGNTIYF. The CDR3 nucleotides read TGTGCCAGCAGCCAAGATCGACGGAGGTCCGGAAACACCATATATTTT.

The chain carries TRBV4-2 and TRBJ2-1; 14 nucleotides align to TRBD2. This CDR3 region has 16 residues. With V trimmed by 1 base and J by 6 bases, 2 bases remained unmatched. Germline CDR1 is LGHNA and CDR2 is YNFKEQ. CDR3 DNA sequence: TGTGCCAGCAGCCAAGCGGGACTAGCGGGAGTCAATGAGCAGTTCTTC. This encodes CASSQAGLAGVNEQFF.

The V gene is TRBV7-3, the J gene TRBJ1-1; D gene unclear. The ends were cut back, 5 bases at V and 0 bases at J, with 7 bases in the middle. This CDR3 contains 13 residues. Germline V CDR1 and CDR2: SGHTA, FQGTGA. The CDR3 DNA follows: TGTGCCAGCAGCCAAGGAGTGAACACTGAAGCTTTCTTT. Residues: CASSQGVNTEAFF.

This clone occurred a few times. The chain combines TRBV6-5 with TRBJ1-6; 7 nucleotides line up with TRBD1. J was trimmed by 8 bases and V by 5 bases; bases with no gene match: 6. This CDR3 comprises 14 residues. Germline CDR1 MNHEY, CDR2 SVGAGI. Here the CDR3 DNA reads TGTGCCAGCAGTCCTGACAGGGCCTATTCACCCCTCCACTTT. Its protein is CASSPDRAYSPLHF.

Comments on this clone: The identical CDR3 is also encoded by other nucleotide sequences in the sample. The CDR3 sequence: CASSETSGRMYEQFF. The CDR3 nucleotides read TGTGCCAGCAGTGAAACTAGCGGGAGGATGTATGAGCAGTTCTTC. The chain uses TRBV9 and TRBJ2-1, with TRBD2 matching over 12 bases. This CDR3 is built from 15 residues. Per the germline V gene, CDR1 is SGDLS and CDR2 is YYNGEE. With V trimmed by 5 bases and J by 8 bases, 8 bases remained unmatched.

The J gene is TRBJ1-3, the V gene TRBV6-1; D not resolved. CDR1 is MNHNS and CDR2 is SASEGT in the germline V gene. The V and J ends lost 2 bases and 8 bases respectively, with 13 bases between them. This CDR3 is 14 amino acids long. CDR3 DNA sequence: TGTGCCAGCAGTGAACTAGACGAGCGGGACACCATATATTTT. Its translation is CASSELDERDTIYF.

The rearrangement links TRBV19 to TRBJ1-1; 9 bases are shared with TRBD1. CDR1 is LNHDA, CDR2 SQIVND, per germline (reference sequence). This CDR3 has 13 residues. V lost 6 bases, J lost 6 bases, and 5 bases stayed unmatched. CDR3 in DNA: TGTGCCAGTAGGACAGGGGGAGACCCTGAAGCTTTCTTT. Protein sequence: CASRTGGDPEAFF.

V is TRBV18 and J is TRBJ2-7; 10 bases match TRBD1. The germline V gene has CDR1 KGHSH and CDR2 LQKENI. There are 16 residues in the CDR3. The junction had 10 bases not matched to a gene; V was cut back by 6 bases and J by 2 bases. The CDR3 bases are TGTGCCAGCTCCCAGGGAACGGGACAGGGGCCCTACGAGCAGTACTTC. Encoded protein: CASSQGTGQGPYEQYF.

The CDR3 loop is CASRPVTTSGQGAPGGANVLTF. DNA for the CDR3: TGTGCCAGCAGACCCGTCACCACTTCGGGACAGGGGGCGCCAGGAGGGGCCAACGTCCTGACTTTC. This chain links TRBV2 with TRBJ2-6; 12 bases line up with TRBD1. Germline V CDR1 and CDR2: SNHLY, FYNNEI. The CDR3 covers 22 residues. Unmatched junction bases numbered 22, after V lost 6 bases and J lost 4 bases. The full variable domain, in which reference TRBV2 and TRBJ2-6 provide the parts outside the CDR3, is EPEVTQTPSHQVTQMGQEVILRCVPISNHLYFYWYRQILGQKVEFLVSFYNNEISEKSEIFDDQFSVERPDGSNFTLKIRSTKLEDSAMYFCASRPVTTSGQGAPGGANVLTFGAGSRLTVL.

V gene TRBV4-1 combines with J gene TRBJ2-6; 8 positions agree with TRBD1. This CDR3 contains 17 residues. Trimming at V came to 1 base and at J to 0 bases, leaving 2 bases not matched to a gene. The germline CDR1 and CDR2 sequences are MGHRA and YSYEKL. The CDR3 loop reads CASSQGTGRSGANVLTF. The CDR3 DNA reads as TGCGCCAGCAGCCAAGGGACAGGGCGCTCTGGGGCCAACGTCCTGACTTTC.

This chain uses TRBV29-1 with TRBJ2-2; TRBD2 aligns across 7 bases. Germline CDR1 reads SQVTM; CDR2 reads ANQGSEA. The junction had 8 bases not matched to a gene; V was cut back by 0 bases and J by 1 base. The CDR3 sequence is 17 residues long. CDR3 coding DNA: TGCAGCGTTGAAGATCGAAGGGCGGGAGTGAACACCGGGGAGCTGTTTTTT. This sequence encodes CSVEDRRAGVNTGELFF.

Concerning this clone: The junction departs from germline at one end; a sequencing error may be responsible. The CDR3 DNA reads TGTGCTAGCAGCAAGGGGACAGCGGGCACAGATACGCAGTATTTT. Protein product: CASSKGTAGTDTQYF. The V and J genes are TRBV7-7 and TRBJ2-3; 7 bases agree with TRBD1. This CDR3 is built from 15 residues. CDR1 SSHAT and CDR2 FNYEAQ come from the germline V gene (reference sequence).

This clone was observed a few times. DNA of the CDR3: TGTGCCAGCAGCGTAGACTTTGGGACAGGGGGCGCAACTAATGAAAAACTGTTTTTT. It specifies CASSVDFGTGGATNEKLFF. The chain joins TRBV9 to TRBJ1-4, with TRBD1 matching over 12 bases. Unmatched junction bases numbered 6, after V lost 0 bases and J lost 0 bases. Per the germline V gene, CDR1 is SGDLS and CDR2 is YYNGEE. The CDR3 is 19 amino acids.

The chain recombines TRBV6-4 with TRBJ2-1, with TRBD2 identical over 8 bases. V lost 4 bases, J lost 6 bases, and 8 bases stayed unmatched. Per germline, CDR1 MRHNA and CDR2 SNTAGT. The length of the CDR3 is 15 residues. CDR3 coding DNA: TGTGCCAGCAGTGTTACCTCCGGGACTAGCAATGAGCAGTTCTTC. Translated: CASSVTSGTSNEQFF.

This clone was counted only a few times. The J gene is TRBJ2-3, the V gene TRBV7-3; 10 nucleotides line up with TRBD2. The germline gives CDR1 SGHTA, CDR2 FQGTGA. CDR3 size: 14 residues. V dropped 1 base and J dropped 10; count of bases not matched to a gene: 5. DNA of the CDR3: TGTGCCAGCAGCTTAAGCCTAGCGGGAGCGGCGCAGTATTTT. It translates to CASSLSLAGAAQYF.

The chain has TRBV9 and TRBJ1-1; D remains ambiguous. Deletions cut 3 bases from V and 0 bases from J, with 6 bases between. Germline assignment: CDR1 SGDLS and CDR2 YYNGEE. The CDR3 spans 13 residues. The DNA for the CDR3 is TGTGCCAGCAGCGGATCAGTGAACACTGAAGCTTTCTTT. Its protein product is CASSGSVNTEAFF.

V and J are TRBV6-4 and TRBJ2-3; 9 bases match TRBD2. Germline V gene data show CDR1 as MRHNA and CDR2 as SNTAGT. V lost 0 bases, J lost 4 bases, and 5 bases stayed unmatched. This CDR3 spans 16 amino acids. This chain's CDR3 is CASSDSIAGESDTQYF. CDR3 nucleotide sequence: TGTGCCAGCAGTGACTCTATAGCGGGAGAATCAGATACGCAGTATTTT.

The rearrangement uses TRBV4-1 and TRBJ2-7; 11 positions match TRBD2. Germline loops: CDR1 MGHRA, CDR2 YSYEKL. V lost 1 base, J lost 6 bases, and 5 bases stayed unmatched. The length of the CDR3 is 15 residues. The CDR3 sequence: CASSQGLAGKGEQYF. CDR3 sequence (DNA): TGCGCCAGCAGCCAAGGACTAGCGGGAAAGGGCGAGCAGTACTTC.

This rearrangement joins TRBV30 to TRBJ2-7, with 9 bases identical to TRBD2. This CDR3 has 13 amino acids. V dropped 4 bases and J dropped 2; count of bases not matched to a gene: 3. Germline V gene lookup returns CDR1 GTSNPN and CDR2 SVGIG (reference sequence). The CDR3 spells CAWKTSGAYEQYF. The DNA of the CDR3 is TGTGCCTGGAAGACTAGCGGAGCCTACGAGCAGTACTTC.

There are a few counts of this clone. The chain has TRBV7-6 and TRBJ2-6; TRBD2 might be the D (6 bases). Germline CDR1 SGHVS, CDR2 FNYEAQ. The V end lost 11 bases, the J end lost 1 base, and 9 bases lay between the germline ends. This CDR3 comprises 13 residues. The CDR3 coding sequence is TGTGCCCTTGGGGGGTCTGGGGCCAACGTCCTGACTTTC. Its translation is CALGGSGANVLTF. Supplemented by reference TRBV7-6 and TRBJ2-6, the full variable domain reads GAGVSQSPRYKVTKRGQDVALRCDPISGHVSLYWYRQALGQGPEFLTYFNYEAQQDKSGLPNDRFSAERPEGSISTLTIQRTEQRDSAMYRCALGGSGANVLTFGAGSRLTVL.

CDR3 nucleotide sequence: TGTGCCAGCAGCTTGCCTAGCGGGGACGAGCAGTACTTC. It is translated as CASSLPSGDEQYF. This sequence joins TRBV5-4 and TRBJ2-7, with TRBD2 matching 9 bases. The CDR3 contains 13 residues. Germline V gene data show CDR1 as SGHNT and CDR2 as YYREEE (reference sequence). The junction had 1 base not matched to a gene; V was cut back by 1 base and J by 5 bases.

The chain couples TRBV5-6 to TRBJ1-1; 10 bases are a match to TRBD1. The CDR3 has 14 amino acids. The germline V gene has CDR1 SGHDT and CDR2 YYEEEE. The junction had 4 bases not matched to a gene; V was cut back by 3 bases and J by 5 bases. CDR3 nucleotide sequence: TGTGCCAGCAGCTACCCGGGACAGGGGACTGAAGCTTTCTTT. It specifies CASSYPGQGTEAFF.

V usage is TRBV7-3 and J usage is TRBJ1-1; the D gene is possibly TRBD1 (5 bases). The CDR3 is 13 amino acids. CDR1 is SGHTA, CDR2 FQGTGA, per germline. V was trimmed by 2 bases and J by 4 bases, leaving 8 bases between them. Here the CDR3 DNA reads TGTGCCAGCAGCTTATTGGGGGGCACTGAAGCTTTCTTT. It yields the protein CASSLLGGTEAFF.

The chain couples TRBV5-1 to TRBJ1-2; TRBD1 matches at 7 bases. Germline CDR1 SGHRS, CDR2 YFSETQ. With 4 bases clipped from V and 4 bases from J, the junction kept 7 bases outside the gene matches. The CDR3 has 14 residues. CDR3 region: CASSVGTVTYGYTF. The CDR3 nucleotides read TGCGCCAGCAGCGTTGGGACAGTAACCTATGGCTACACCTTC. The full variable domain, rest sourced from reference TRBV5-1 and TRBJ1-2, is KAGVTQTPRYLIKTRGQQVTLSCSPISGHRSVSWYQQTPGQGLQFLFEYFSETQRNKGNFPGRFSGRQFSNSRSEMNVSTLELGDSALYLCASSVGTVTYGYTFGSGTRLTVV.

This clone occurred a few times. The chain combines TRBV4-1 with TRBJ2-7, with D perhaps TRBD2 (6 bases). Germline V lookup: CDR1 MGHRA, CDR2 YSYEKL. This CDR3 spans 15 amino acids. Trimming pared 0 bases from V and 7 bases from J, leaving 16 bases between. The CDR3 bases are TGCGCCAGCAGCCAAGAACGGGGCAGGGCGGGGGAGCAGTACTTC. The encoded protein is CASSQERGRAGEQYF.